Given below is one T cell receptor beta chain in context. This clonotype showed up many times. The antigen it recognizes is unknown. Qualities for individual bases were not recorded, and no much larger clone is one base off. This sample is part of a study of glioma-infiltrating T cells (dated by TCRdb to 2015 to 2016). A note on the overall study: Glioma tissue, non-neoplastic brain tissue and matched peripheral blood mononuclear cells were used as sources from which TCR alpha- and beta-chain repertoires were sequenced. To gauge divergence between tissue and blood T-cell populations, every tissue-infiltrating repertoire was compared against the peripheral blood repertoire from the same patient. The paired cohort comprised three low-grade glioma patients, 7 or 8 primary glioblastoma patients and three non-glioma patients contributing non-neoplastic brain tissue.

Results the study describes overall, beyond this receptor: Group comparisons rested on small numbers: three non-neoplastic, three low-grade glioma and 7 or 8 glioblastoma patients. VJ-independent divergence between tissue and blood was below expectation in non-neoplastic patients but above expectation in all gliomas, especially low-grade gliomas. Very few CDR3 sequences were found to be shared between tissue and blood, and this scarcity was attributed to high CDR3 diversity and limited sampling.

The iRepertoire nested amplicon-rescue multiplex PCR (arm-PCR) platform was used to amplify TCR alpha and beta CDR3 regions from RNA. The input for one-step reverse transcription and amplification was 100-400 ng of tissue mRNA or PBMC total RNA. Following bead purification, Illumina adapters were added by a secondary multiplex PCR, and libraries between 200 and 400 bp were gel-purified. Demultiplexing relied on internal 6-nucleotide barcodes carried by the libraries. Sequencing of the libraries was done on an Illumina MiSeq using 2x220 or 2x250 nucleotide paired-end reads. In the authors' own workflow: Paired reads were merged with FLASH 1.2.11 and aligned to the GRCh37 human genome with BWA-MEM before extracting TRA and TRB reads. For V and J assignment, an IMGT-derived reference of cassette sequences and CDR3 motifs that included pseudogenes was used. Reads were translated in three frames, and productive CDR3s were defined by a C…FGXG motif without stop codons. A clonotype was defined as a unique combination of a V-J cassette pair and a CDR3 amino acid sequence. Reads were filtered by Hamming distance, thresholded by each sample's sequence error rate in mapped regions. TCRdb reanalyzed the raw reads on its own, using fastp at Q25 for trimming and MiXCR for clone calling, and kept in-frame beta chains. Each CDR3 protein appears once, grouped with its most common genes and DNA. TCRdb's processing, not the study's, gives the V and J calls here. This sample has 150,000 to 200,000 distinct CDR3 sequences in its table, and roughly a third of those were observed once. The leading ten clones occupy around 20% of the sample.

Per the germline V gene (reference sequence), SEHNR is the CDR1 and FQNEAQ is the CDR2. Its CDR3 holds 15 amino acids, cysteine through phenylalanine. This entry keeps only the CDR3 DNA: 45 bases, framed from base 1. Relative to germline, V is missing 6 bases and J is missing 7 bases, with 11 bases of the junction outside any gene match. This sequence was found in a human donor with low-grade glioma or glioblastoma, undergoing nonglioma brain surgery, or in good health (not recorded which). Sequenced input: glioma tissue, nonneoplastic brain tissue, or PBMCs (not recorded which). The chain joins TRBV7-9 to TRBJ2-1, and TRBD2 matches 8 of the central bases. In nucleotide form, the sequence is TGTGCCAGCAGGGAAGGGAGCGGGAGTCCGAATGAGCAGTTCTTC. This encodes CASREGSGSPNEQFF.